Presented here are 30 T cell receptor beta chains from one specimen sequenced in a study of chemoradiotherapy in HPV16-positive cancers (dated by TCRdb to the early 2020s). Libraries came from the immunoSEQ multiplex PCR assay. TCRdb's version of the immuneACCESS table is confined to in-frame rearrangements and falls short of the full clone set. An unresolved V gene accounts for under half of the shortfall where checked; the remainder is of unknown origin. The sample contains tens of thousands of clones, approximately 88% of them found a single time. The top ten clonotypes cover less than 6.5% of the sample. Source: blood, taken from a patient who underwent chemoradiotherapy. These receptors were obtained from a human donor with HPV-associated anogenital cancer.

This clone has only one observation. The rearrangement joins TRBV5-4 to TRBJ1-1, with unresolved D. Germline CDR1 SGHNT, CDR2 YYREEE (reference sequence). Trimming removed 1 base from V and 0 bases from J, with 7 bases in between. The CDR3 covers 14 residues. CDR3: CASSLTGLNTEAFF. The CDR3 DNA reads as TGTGCCAGCAGCTTGACCGGGCTGAACACTGAAGCTTTCTTT.

The V gene is TRBV6-5, the J gene TRBJ2-3, with TRBD1 matching 8 bases. The CDR3 runs to 15 residues. Germline V gene sequence: CDR1 MNHEY, CDR2 SVGAGI. The junction had 5 bases not matched to a gene; V was cut back by 6 bases and J by 0 bases. CDR3 amino acids: CASRPGQGSTDTQYF. CDR3 coding DNA: TGTGCCAGCAGGCCCGGACAGGGAAGCACAGATACGCAGTATTTT.

This clone showed up just once. The chain combines TRBV7-3 with TRBJ2-3; perhaps TRBD1 as D (5 bases). Germline V gives CDR1 SGHTA, CDR2 FQGTGA. The CDR3 loop spans 15 amino acids. V shed 5 bases and J shed 6 bases, with 18 bases lying between them. The CDR3 spells CASSISQGPTDTQYF. DNA for the CDR3: TGTGCCAGCAGCATATCTCAGGGTCCTACGGATACGCAGTATTTT.

V gene TRBV7-2 combines with J gene TRBJ2-6; the D is unclear. The CDR3 runs 16 residues. Trimming pared 1 base from V and 4 bases from J, leaving 11 bases between. CDR1 and CDR2 (germline): SGHTA, FQGNSA. The CDR3 DNA sequence: TGTGCCAGCAGCTTAGTCGGGTTGAAGGGGGCCAACGTCCTGACTTTC. Its protein product is CASSLVGLKGANVLTF.

The rearrangement links TRBV1 to TRBJ1-1; TRBD1 is taken as the D call from the table, unchecked against the DNA. TRBV1 has pseudogene status. CDR3 length equals 16 residues. The DNA of the CDR3 is TGCACCAGCAGCCAATACAGGGTCGTCGGGAACACTGAAGCTTTCTTT. Residues: CTSSQYRVVGNTEAFF.

The chain joins TRBV5-5 to TRBJ1-2; a possible D gene is TRBD1 (5 bases). The CDR3 runs 14 residues. In germline, CDR1 is SGHKS, CDR2 YYEKEE (reference sequence). Between the trimmed V and J ends, which lost 0 bases and 2 bases, there was a span of 8 bases. The CDR3 loop reads CASSLEQANYGYTF. DNA for the CDR3: TGTGCCAGCAGCTTGGAACAGGCGAACTATGGCTACACCTTC.

In DNA, the CDR3 is TGCAGCGTTGAAGACGGAAAACTGTTTTTT. Protein sequence: CSVEDGKLFF. The chain recombines TRBV29-1 with TRBJ1-4; no definite D call. V shed 0 bases and J shed 10 bases, with 3 bases lying between them. Per germline, CDR1 SQVTM and CDR2 ANQGSEA. This CDR3 region has 10 residues.

The chain has TRBV7-2 and TRBJ2-5; 11 nucleotides align to TRBD2. The germline gives CDR1 SGHTA, CDR2 FQGNSA. J was trimmed by 5 bases and V by 5 bases; bases with no gene match: 7. The CDR3 spans 15 residues. For the CDR3, the DNA is TGTGCCAGCAGCACCATAGCGGGGGGGCAGGAGACCCAGTACTTC. Residues: CASSTIAGGQETQYF.

This chain joins TRBV4-1 and TRBJ1-1, with a tentative D call TRBD1 (5 bases). Trimming shortened V by 4 bases and J by 0 bases, and 9 bases separated the two germline ends. This CDR3 has 14 amino acids. Germline CDR1 reads MGHRA; CDR2 reads YSYEKL. CDR3 in DNA: TGCGCCAGCAGCCCTTCAGGGTTGAACACTGAAGCTTTCTTT. Translation: CASSPSGLNTEAFF.

The genes are TRBV6-5 and TRBJ2-5; D might be TRBD2 (5 bases). The J call may be in error: the DNA end matches TRBJ2-7 better. The CDR3 length is 14 residues. Germline V CDR1 and CDR2: MNHEY, SVGAGI. In nucleotides, the CDR3 is TGTGCCAGCAGTCCGGAATGGGAGTCCTACGAGCAGTACTTC. Protein product: CASSPEWESYEQYF.

The chain has TRBV2 and TRBJ2-7, with TRBD1 matching over 11 bases. This CDR3 is 14 amino acids long. V lost 5 bases and J lost 5; bases outside the gene matches: 5. From germline, CDR1 is SNHLY and CDR2 FYNNEI. The CDR3: CASSYRTGGDEQYV. CDR3 coding DNA: TGTGCCAGCAGTTATAGGACAGGGGGCGACGAGCAGTACGTC.

The rearrangement joins TRBV19 to TRBJ1-5; 7 bases align to TRBD1. The CDR3 loop spans 14 amino acids. Germline V gives CDR1 LNHDA, CDR2 SQIVND (reference sequence). V gave up 4 bases and J gave up 3 bases; unmatched junction bases: 3. The CDR3 loop reads CASSRTGVNQPQHF. In DNA form, the CDR3 reads TGTGCCAGTAGTAGAACAGGGGTCAATCAGCCCCAGCATTTT.

The V gene is TRBV7-8, the J gene TRBJ2-3; D unclear. Trimming stripped 1 base from V and 2 bases from J, with 7 bases between. Germline-derived CDR1 and CDR2 are SGHVS and FQNEAQ. This CDR3 contains 14 residues. The CDR3 region has the DNA TGTGCCAGCAGCTTAGGTTCCCTCACAGATACGCAGTATTTT. It translates to CASSLGSLTDTQYF.

The rearrangement joins TRBV7-2 to TRBJ1-2; D is perhaps TRBD1 (5 bases). V lost 0 bases to trimming and J lost 5 bases, with 10 bases between them. The CDR3 loop spans 14 amino acids. The V gene's germline CDR1 is SGHTA and CDR2 FQGNSA. The CDR3 sequence is CASSLAGPGYGYTF. Written as DNA, the CDR3 is TGTGCCAGCAGCTTAGCGGGGCCAGGGTATGGCTACACCTTC.

The chain employs TRBV19 and TRBJ2-6; 8 nucleotides match TRBD1. The CDR3 length is 20 residues. J lost 1 base, V lost 0 bases, and 11 bases had no gene match. The germline V gene encodes CDR1 LNHDA and CDR2 SQIVND (reference sequence). DNA of the CDR3: TGTGCCAGTAGTATAGAGAGGCCTGGACAGGGAGCATCTGGGGCCAACGTCCTGACTTTC. It translates to CASSIERPGQGASGANVLTF.

J is TRBJ2-1 and V is TRBV5-1; 13 bases align to TRBD2. The germline gives CDR1 SGHRS, CDR2 YFSETQ. Trimming removed 4 bases from V and 7 bases from J; junction bases left unmatched: 11. This CDR3 has 17 residues. CDR3 in DNA: TGCGCCAGCAGCGGGGGGACACTAGCGGGGGGGCATAATGAGCAGTTCTTC. Its translation: CASSGGTLAGGHNEQFF. Using reference TRBV5-1 and TRBJ2-1 for the parts outside the CDR3, the full variable domain is KAGVTQTPRYLIKTRGQQVTLSCSPISGHRSVSWYQQTPGQGLQFLFEYFSETQRNKGNFPGRFSGRQFSNSRSEMNVSTLELGDSALYLCASSGGTLAGGHNEQFFGPGTRLTVL.

This chain links TRBV29-1 with TRBJ1-5, with 9 nucleotides matching TRBD1. CDR3 size: 15 residues. Trimming at V came to 5 bases and at J to 9 bases, leaving 14 bases not matched to a gene. CDR1 is SQVTM and CDR2 is ANQGSEA in the germline V gene. The CDR3 nucleotides read TGCAGCGTTACGTCCGGGACAGGGATTAGGCCGCCCCAGCATTTT. It is translated as CSVTSGTGIRPPQHF.

This clone was found a few times. The rearrangement uses TRBV11-2 and TRBJ2-7; D possibly corresponds to TRBD1 (5 bases). From germline, CDR1 is SGHAT and CDR2 FQNNGV. The CDR3 sequence is 12 residues long. With 2 bases removed from V and 3 bases from J, the gap between germline ends came to 5 bases. The CDR3 DNA sequence: TGTGCCAGCAGCTTACAGGGCTACGAGCAGTACTTC. Its protein is CASSLQGYEQYF.

The table lists this clone with a count of one. The chain recombines TRBV6-5 with TRBJ1-1; D gene unclear. V lost 0 bases and J lost 4, with 6 bases in between. CDR3 length equals 13 residues. In germline, CDR1 is MNHEY, CDR2 SVGAGI. The CDR3 sequence is CASSYSGFTEAFF. The CDR3 nucleotides are TGTGCCAGCAGTTACTCCGGGTTCACTGAAGCTTTCTTT.

The CDR3 DNA follows: TGTGCCAGCAACCCCGGGAGGGCTAATTCACCCCTCCACTTT. It yields the protein CASNPGRANSPLHF. The rearrangement links TRBV6-5 to TRBJ1-6, with unresolved D. CDR3 length: 14 residues. Germline-derived CDR1 and CDR2 are MNHEY and SVGAGI. The ends were cut back, 7 bases at V and 6 bases at J, with 13 bases in the middle.

The chain employs TRBV4-1 and TRBJ2-1; TRBD1 might be the D (5 bases). The CDR3 length is 12 residues. V was shortened by 0 bases and J by 15 bases, with 12 bases between the two germline ends. Per germline, CDR1 MGHRA and CDR2 YSYEKL. The CDR3 here is CASSQEVGPPFF. The CDR3 DNA is TGCGCCAGCAGCCAAGAGGTGGGGCCCCCGTTCTTC.

V usage is TRBV7-3 and J usage is TRBJ2-5; unclear D gene. Germline assignment: CDR1 SGHTA and CDR2 FQGTGA. Trimming shortened V by 6 bases and J by 2 bases, and 10 bases separated the two germline ends. This CDR3 has 13 residues. The CDR3 bases are TGTGCCAGCAGGCGAACTCCTCAAGAGACCCAGTACTTC. Protein: CASRRTPQETQYF.

J is TRBJ2-5 and V is TRBV5-5; 10 nucleotides align to TRBD2. The CDR3 sequence is 14 residues long. V gave up 2 bases and J gave up 3 bases; unmatched junction bases: 1. From germline, CDR1 is SGHKS and CDR2 YYEKEE (reference sequence). The CDR3 protein is CASSFLAGEETQYF. The CDR3 coding sequence is TGTGCCAGCAGCTTCCTAGCGGGGGAAGAGACCCAGTACTTC.

The V gene is TRBV6-1, the J gene TRBJ1-2; 7 bases map to TRBD1. The J segment lost 5 bases and the V segment lost 6 bases, leaving 12 bases of the junction unmatched. In germline, CDR1 is MNHNS, CDR2 SASEGT. This CDR3 has 15 residues. In nucleotides, the CDR3 is TGTGCCAGCAGCCCACGGCACCAGGGGGGATATGGCTACACCTTC. It encodes CASSPRHQGGYGYTF.

The rearrangement links TRBV5-1 to TRBJ1-2; no reliable D call. The CDR3 is 12 amino acids. Trimming pared 3 bases from V and 4 bases from J, leaving 7 bases between. Germline loops: CDR1 SGHRS, CDR2 YFSETQ. CDR3 amino acids: CASSWNSYGYTF. The CDR3 DNA follows: TGCGCCAGCAGCTGGAACAGCTATGGCTACACCTTC.

V usage is TRBV2 and J usage is TRBJ2-7, with TRBD2 identical over 7 bases. The germline gives CDR1 SNHLY, CDR2 FYNNEI. The CDR3 extends over 15 amino acids. The ends lost 3 bases at V and 8 bases at J; junction bases unmatched: 13. CDR3 sequence reads: CASSDPQGTTRKQYV. Here the CDR3 DNA reads TGTGCCAGCAGTGACCCCCAAGGGACTACCCGAAAGCAGTACGTC.

This chain uses TRBV11-1 with TRBJ2-3, with TRBD1 identical over 7 bases. Germline V gives CDR1 SGHAT, CDR2 FQDESV (reference sequence). The J segment lost 1 base and the V segment lost 4 bases, leaving 11 bases of the junction unmatched. The CDR3 sequence is 17 residues long. The CDR3 reads CASSSPRDSWGTDTQYF. CDR3 coding DNA: TGTGCCAGCAGCTCGCCAAGGGACAGCTGGGGCACAGATACGCAGTATTTT.

The V call is TRBV5-1, the J call TRBJ2-6, with D uncertain. The CDR3 length is 14 residues. Germline-derived CDR1 and CDR2 are SGHRS and YFSETQ. Trimming removed 1 base from V and 4 bases from J, with 6 bases in between. The CDR3, as DNA: TGCGCCAGCAGCTTGATGTCCGGGGCCAACGTCCTGACTTTC. Its translation is CASSLMSGANVLTF. Full variable domain (missing parts from reference TRBV5-1 and TRBJ2-6): KAGVTQTPRYLIKTRGQQVTLSCSPISGHRSVSWYQQTPGQGLQFLFEYFSETQRNKGNFPGRFSGRQFSNSRSEMNVSTLELGDSALYLCASSLMSGANVLTFGAGSRLTVL.

The V gene is TRBV15, the J gene TRBJ1-2; D unclear. CDR3 length: 15 amino acids. V was trimmed by 1 base and J by 4 bases, leaving 13 bases between them. CDR1 and CDR2 from the germline V gene are LNHNV and YYDKDF (reference sequence). DNA of the CDR3: TGTGCCACCAGCAGAGCGAGTATTCAGGTCTATGGCTACACCTTC. Encoded protein: CATSRASIQVYGYTF.

This chain connects TRBV14 to TRBJ2-6; D remains ambiguous. The germline V gene has CDR1 SGHDN and CDR2 FVKESK. Trimming cost V 7 bases and J 0 bases, with 16 bases left between them. The CDR3 spans 17 residues. The DNA for the CDR3 is TGTGCCAGCATGTTAAGAGTAGGGAACTCTGGGGCCAACGTCCTGACTTTC. Translating it yields CASMLRVGNSGANVLTF. Full variable domain (outside the CDR3, taken from reference TRBV14 and TRBJ2-6): EAGVTQFPSHSVIEKGQTVTLRCDPISGHDNLYWYRRVMGKEIKFLLHFVKESKQDESGMPNNRFLAERTGGTYSTLKVQPAELEDSGVYFCASMLRVGNSGANVLTFGAGSRLTVL.